The 5 T cell receptor beta chains below come from one sample, sequenced in a study of cytomegalovirus exposure and HLA in healthy donors. The assay was immunoSEQ multiplex PCR, and TCRdb's table has in-frame clones only and misses some. The data hold 200,000 or so clones, with 84% observed a single time. The specimen was PBMCs. The source is a woman aged 25 to 45 in good health and CMV-seropositive.

The chain links TRBV5-1 to TRBJ2-3, with D possibly matching TRBD2 (5 bases). CDR3 size: 14 residues. The V end was cut by 5 bases, the J end by 2 bases, with 12 bases between. Per germline, CDR1 SGHRS and CDR2 YFSETQ. In DNA form, the CDR3 reads TGCGCCAGCAGAGGGCCGGGATCCACAGATACGCAGTATTTT. It yields the protein CASRGPGSTDTQYF.

V and J are TRBV5-1 and TRBJ2-5; tentatively, D is TRBD2 (6 bases). Between the trimmed V and J ends, which lost 4 bases and 0 bases, there was a span of 16 bases. The V gene's germline CDR1 is SGHRS and CDR2 YFSETQ. This CDR3 has 16 residues. Here the CDR3 reads CASSNGGGEDQETQYF. The DNA of the CDR3 is TGCGCCAGCAGCAACGGCGGTGGGGAGGACCAAGAGACCCAGTACTTC. The whole variable domain, remainder taken from reference TRBV5-1 and TRBJ2-5, is KAGVTQTPRYLIKTRGQQVTLSCSPISGHRSVSWYQQTPGQGLQFLFEYFSETQRNKGNFPGRFSGRQFSNSRSEMNVSTLELGDSALYLCASSNGGGEDQETQYFGPGTRLLVL.

Only one count was recorded for this clone. The chain carries TRBV28 and TRBJ1-5; D perhaps matches TRBD1 (5 bases). The CDR3 is made up of 16 amino acids. Germline CDR1 and CDR2: MDHEN and SYDVKM. Deletions cut 7 bases from V and 4 bases from J, with 20 bases between. The CDR3 DNA is TGTGCCAGCAAGACGACAGCACAAGCCCAAAATCAGCCCCAGCATTTT. Its protein product is CASKTTAQAQNQPQHF.

The rearrangement joins TRBV9 to TRBJ2-5, with D perhaps TRBD1 (7 bases). Trimming left V 2 bases short and J 4 bases short, with 15 bases between. This CDR3 has 15 residues. The germline gives CDR1 SGDLS, CDR2 YYNGEE. This CDR3 reads CASSVGGQRGETQYF. Written as DNA, the CDR3 is TGTGCCAGCAGCGTGGGGGGACAGCGAGGAGAGACCCAGTACTTC. The full variable domain, with the rest looked up from reference TRBV9 and TRBJ2-5, is DSGVTQTPKHLITATGQRVTLRCSPRSGDLSVYWYQQSLDQGLQFLIQYYNGEERAKGNILERFSAQQFPDLHSELNLSSLELGDSALYFCASSVGGQRGETQYFGPGTRLLVL.

This clone appeared a single time. The genes are TRBV7-3 and TRBJ2-1; 13 nucleotides match TRBD2. The CDR3 covers 15 residues. The J segment lost 8 bases and the V segment lost 2 bases, leaving 3 bases of the junction unmatched. CDR1 and CDR2 (germline): SGHTA, FQGTGA. The chain's CDR3 is CASSLGTSGIDEQFF. In DNA form, the CDR3 reads TGTGCCAGCAGCTTAGGGACTAGCGGGATCGATGAGCAGTTCTTC.